This T cell receptor (beta chain) was identified in a study of T cell changes during pregnancy in multiple sclerosis (dated by TCRdb to the late 2010s). Background on the whole study: The study looked at changes in the T cell repertoire across pregnancy in women with multiple sclerosis.

The protocol used for the library was the immunoSEQ multiplex PCR assay. TCRdb stores this immuneACCESS table with in-frame sequences only. Part of the clones is absent; in the studies checked, under half of the shortfall reflects unresolved V genes, and no reason is known for the rest. The table for this sample lists 65,000 to 80,000 clones; approximately 90% of them were counted only once. The ten largest clones represent about 1.5% of the sample. A remark on this clone: It lacks a known antigen. No much larger clone exists at a distance of one base, and base qualities are not known.

Trimming costs V 0 bases and J 4 bases, and their ends lie 11 bases apart. From a lookup of the germline V gene, CDR1 and CDR2 are SGHRS and YFSETQ. Measured from the cysteine to the phenylalanine, the CDR3 is 15 residues long. Only the CDR3 part of the read is kept: 45 bases, read in frame from the first base. This chain is built from TRBV5-1 and TRBJ2-1, and possibly TRBD2, on 5 matching bases. The receptor was derived from a female donor with multiple sclerosis, enrolled in a pregnancy study. The input for sequencing was peripheral blood, taken in the third trimester of pregnancy. The nucleotides read TGCGCCAGCAGCTTGGTCGGTCTAGCTTACAATGAGCAGTTCTTC. The resulting protein is CASSLVGLAYNEQFF. The full variable domain, completed from the reference TRBV5-1 and TRBJ2-1 proteins outside the CDR3, reads KAGVTQTPRYLIKTRGQQVTLSCSPISGHRSVSWYQQTPGQGLQFLFEYFSETQRNKGNFPGRFSGRQFSNSRSEMNVSTLELGDSALYLCASSLVGLAYNEQFFGPGTRLTVL.